These T cell receptor beta chains were read from a single sample in a study of T cell responses to AZD1222 COVID-19 vaccine. TCRdb's copy holds only in-frame clones and misses some; the assay was immunoSEQ multiplex PCR. The sample yields fewer than 200,000 clones, approximately 94% seen once. The source material was peripheral blood, sampled 28 days after the second dose of the MenACWY control vaccine. These receptors were taken from an adult who received the MenACWY meningococcal vaccine as a control. CDR3s include the opening cysteine and the closing phenylalanine or tryptophan. A D gene is named only where the DNA matches it firmly. The size of a clone is reported for some rows only, either as once, few or many, or as a class for expanded clones.

J,D,length,V,size,DNA,CDR3
TRBJ1-6,-,14,TRBV5-1,-,TGCGCCAGCAGCTTGGCCGCGACTGATTCACCCCTCCACTTT,CASSLAATDSPLHF
TRBJ2-5,-,16,TRBV7-8,-,TGTGCCAGCAGACGGACCAATTCCGGGGCCCAAGAGACCCAGTACTTC,CASRRTNSGAQETQYF
TRBJ2-7,TRBD2,15,TRBV5-1,-,TGCGCCAGCAGCTTGGTGTGGGAGGGCCTCTACGAGCAGTACTTC,CASSLVWEGLYEQYF
TRBJ1-5,-,15,TRBV6-1,once,TGTGCCAGCAGTGAAGGGCAGGGGTCCAATCAGCCCCAGCATTTT,CASSEGQGSNQPQHF
TRBJ1-2,TRBD1,13,TRBV6-6,-,TGTGCCAGCAGGGACAGGGTGAAGGATGGCTACACCTTC,CASRDRVKDGYTF
TRBJ1-1,-,13,TRBV20-1,-,TGCAGTGCTAGTCGACAGCCGAACACTGAAGCTTTCTTT,CSASRQPNTEAFF
TRBJ1-5,-,16,TRBV6-2/TRBV6-3,-,TGTGCCAGCAGTGGGGTGGGGGGGAGAGGCAATCAGCCCCAGCATTTT,CASSGVGGRGNQPQHF
TRBJ2-6,-,16,TRBV24-1,once,TGTGCCACCAGTGGGAACAGTGCTGGTGGGGCCAACGTCCTGACTTTC,CATSGNSAGGANVLTF
TRBJ2-1,TRBD2,18,TRBV27,-,TGTGCCAGCAGTTTACCCAGACTAGCGGGAGAGCTTTACAATGAGCAGTTCTTC,CASSLPRLAGELYNEQFF
TRBJ1-2,TRBD1,15,TRBV28,-,TGTGCCAGCAGCCCACCAGGGGGTGTGCGCTATGGCTACACCTTC,CASSPPGGVRYGYTF
TRBJ2-1,TRBD2,16,TRBV7-6,once,TGTGCCAGCAGCTTCACCGGGACTAGCCTATCTGATGAGCAGTTCTTC,CASSFTGTSLSDEQFF
TRBJ1-6,-,15,TRBV9,-,TGTGCCAGCAGCACGGGGATCTCCTATAATTCACCCCTCCACTTT,CASSTGISYNSPLHF
TRBJ1-2,-,14,TRBV11-2,few,TGTGCCAGCAGCTCCGGGACATCTAACTATGGCTACACCTTC,CASSSGTSNYGYTF
TRBJ1-1,TRBD1,16,TRBV6-6,-,TGTGCCAGCAGTTACTCCGGGACAGAGCTGACACTGGCAGCTTTCTTT,CASSYSGTELTLAAFF
TRBJ2-1,-,13,TRBV19,-,TGTGCCAGTAGTACCACCCTACACAATGAGCAGTTCTTC,CASSTTLHNEQFF
TRBJ2-1,TRBD1,16,TRBV24-1,-,TGTGCCACCAGTGGACGGGGACAGACAGTTTACAATGAGCAGTTCTTC,CATSGRGQTVYNEQFF
TRBJ1-5,TRBD1,12,TRBV29-1,once,TGCAGCGTTAGACAGGGGGAATCAGCCCAGCATTTT,CSVRQGESAQHF
TRBJ2-5,-,12,TRBV24-1,-,TGTGCCACCAGTGATCTCCTAGCCACCCAGTACTTC,CATSDLLATQYF
TRBJ1-2,TRBD1,16,TRBV5-1,once,TGCGCCAGCAGCTTAGCCACCGGGACAGCGATTTATGGCTACACCTTC,CASSLATGTAIYGYTF
TRBJ2-7,-,16,TRBV27,-,TGTGCCAGCAGCCCTTTCCTGGGAGTCGGCCCCTACGAGCAGTACTTC,CASSPFLGVGPYEQYF
TRBJ2-7,-,16,TRBV4-2,-,TGTGCCAGCAGCCGCGCCCGTAGCGGCATACCCTACGAGCAGTACTTC,CASSRARSGIPYEQYF
TRBJ1-3,-,14,TRBV28,-,TGTGCCAGCAATTTCGGGGCCTCTGGAAACACCATATATTTT,CASNFGASGNTIYF
TRBJ2-6,-,17,TRBV5-1,-,TGCGCCAGCAGCTTGACGGGAACCAACTCTGGGGCCAACGTCCTGACTTTC,CASSLTGTNSGANVLTF
TRBJ2-1,TRBD2,16,TRBV28,-,TGTGCCAGCAGTTTGGGAGCGGGAGCCCCCCACAATGAGCAGTTCTTC,CASSLGAGAPHNEQFF
TRBJ1-4,TRBD1,14,TRBV28,-,TGTGCCAGCAAACCCGGGACAGTGGATGAAAAACTGTTTTTT,CASKPGTVDEKLFF
TRBJ2-7,TRBD2,14,TRBV6-6,-,TGTGCCAGCGGGAAGGGTAGCGGGAACTACGAGCAGTACTTC,CASGKGSGNYEQYF
TRBJ2-2,-,14,TRBV2,-,TGTGCCAGGGAAGAGCTGGGGAACACCGGGGAGCTGTTTTTT,CAREELGNTGELFF
TRBJ1-1,-,13,TRBV19,few,TGTGCCAGTAGTATAGATCTAAAGACTGAAGCTTTCTTT,CASSIDLKTEAFF